A selection of T cell receptor beta chains follows, all from one sample in a study of chemoradiotherapy in HPV16-positive cancers. Only in-frame clones appear in the TCRdb table, and some are missing; sequencing was by immunoSEQ multiplex PCR. The sample holds 7,000 to 9,500 clones; around 80% are singletons and the top ten take approximately 11%. The specimen was taken from a patient who underwent chemoradiotherapy. These receptors were obtained from a human donor with HPV-associated anogenital cancer. Both conserved end residues are part of each CDR3. The D gene is left open where the match is weak. Expanded clones get a size class; other rows say once, few or many, or leave the size out.

>.|TRBV29-1|TRBJ2-3|.
CSDKGRHGDTQYF
TGCAGCGACAAAGGACGCCATGGAGATACGCAGTATTTT
>few|TRBV2|TRBJ1-6|.
CASIYGDNWNSPLHF
TGTGCCAGCATCTATGGGGACAATTGGAATTCACCCCTCCACTTT
>.|TRBV11-2|TRBJ2-2|.
CASSLLGGYTGELFF
TGTGCCAGCAGCCTCCTCGGGGGATACACCGGGGAGCTGTTTTTT
>few|TRBV19|TRBJ1-6|.
CASSTTRRGNSPLHF
TGTGCCAGTAGCACAACTCGCCGGGGCAATTCACCCCTCCACTTT
>.|TRBV14|TRBJ2-3|.
CASSPTTLSTDTQYF
TGTGCCAGCAGCCCCACGACCCTTAGCACAGATACGCAGTATTTT
>.|TRBV19|TRBJ2-3|TRBD2
CASSPGSAAGGPDTQYF
TGTGCCAGTAGCCCCGGGAGCGCGGCGGGGGGCCCAGATACGCAGTATTTT
>.|TRBV2|TRBJ2-7|.
CASSDRGSAYEQYF
TGTGCCAGCAGTGACAGGGGTTCAGCCTACGAGCAGTACTTC
>.|TRBV28|TRBJ2-7|.
CASRPRGKRDEQYF
TGTGCCAGCCGACCTCGAGGGAAGCGAGACGAGCAGTACTTC
>.|TRBV27|TRBJ1-6|TRBD1
CASSPSQGARSSPLHF
TGTGCCAGCAGTCCTTCACAGGGGGCGCGTAGTTCACCCCTCCACTTT
>.|TRBV11-1|TRBJ2-7|.
CASSRTDDGYEQYF
TGTGCCAGCAGCCGTACCGACGACGGCTACGAGCAGTACTTC
>.|TRBV30|TRBJ1-5|TRBD1
CAWSRQGAAQPQHF
TGTGCCTGGAGTAGACAGGGGGCAGCTCAGCCCCAGCATTTT
>.|TRBV2|TRBJ1-1|TRBD1
CASRDRTGGGSEAFF
TGTGCCAGCAGGGACCGGACAGGGGGCGGTTCTGAAGCTTTCTTT
>.|TRBV7-6|TRBJ2-1|TRBD2
CASTAGGRGRNEQFF
TGTGCCAGCACAGCGGGGGGGCGGGGGCGCAATGAGCAGTTCTTC
>few|TRBV7-9|TRBJ1-2|TRBD1
CASSLGVQGRYYGYTF
TGTGCCAGCAGCTTAGGGGTACAGGGGCGTTACTATGGCTACACCTTC
>.|TRBV5-1|TRBJ1-2|.
CASSLLDSGGYGYTF
TGCGCCAGCAGCTTACTCGACAGTGGGGGCTATGGCTACACCTTC
>.|TRBV5-6|TRBJ1-5|.
CASSLGQLSNQPQHF
TGTGCCAGCAGCTTGGGGCAGCTTAGCAATCAGCCCCAGCATTTT
>.|TRBV7-7|TRBJ2-5|TRBD2
CASSIYGGATRETQYF
TGTGCTAGCAGCATATACGGGGGGGCCACCCGGGAGACCCAGTACTTC
>.|TRBV12-5|TRBJ2-5|.
CASGLVGETQYF
TGTGCTAGTGGTTTGGTAGGGGAGACCCAGTACTTC
>.|TRBV9|TRBJ1-1|.
CASSRGSAEAFF
TGTGCCAGTAGCCGAGGGTCGGCTGAAGCTTTCTTT
>.|TRBV5-8|TRBJ1-1|.
CASSFKDRQNTEAFF
TGTGCCAGCAGTTTCAAAGACAGACAGAACACTGAAGCTTTCTTT
>.|TRBV5-1|TRBJ2-7|.
CASSLLGPTYEQYF
TGCGCCAGCAGCTTGTTGGGGCCGACCTACGAGCAGTACTTC
>.|TRBV5-8|TRBJ1-3|.
CASSSGHSSGNTIYF
TGTGCCAGCAGCTCTGGCCATTCGTCTGGAAACACCATATATTTT
>.|TRBV7-8|TRBJ1-3|.
CASSLEGQTGNTIYF
TGTGCCAGCAGCTTAGAAGGGCAGACAGGAAACACCATATATTTT
>.|TRBV29-1|TRBJ1-1|.
CSAEVSRNTEAFF
TGCAGCGCTGAGGTGTCCAGAAACACTGAAGCTTTCTTT
>.|TRBV7-9|TRBJ2-6|TRBD1
CASSPTGPSGANVLTF
TGTGCCAGCAGCCCGACAGGGCCCTCTGGGGCCAACGTCCTGACTTTC